A selection of T cell receptor beta chains follows, all from one sample in a study of blood T cell repertoires in COVID-19. The method was immunoSEQ multiplex PCR; TCRdb's version includes in-frame clones alone and lacks a portion of them. The sample consists of 110,000 or so clones, over 75% of them appearing once. The sequenced material came from peripheral blood. These receptors all stem from a man in his forties or fifties with acute or convalescent COVID-19. Both conserved end residues are part of each CDR3. Each record gives: J gene, V gene, D gene, clone size, CDR3 protein, CDR3 DNA. D genes are given only for firm matches. Clone sizes are given selectively: once, few, many, or a class where the clone is expanded.

TRBJ1-3	TRBV28	NA	NA	CASSLLGETSGNTIYF	TGTGCCAGCAGTTTATTAGGGGAAACCTCTGGAAACACCATATATTTT
TRBJ1-2	TRBV15	NA	NA	CATSTRQPPRDYSYTF	TGTGCCACCAGCACCCGACAGCCACCCCGGGACTATAGCTACACCTTC
TRBJ2-1	TRBV4-1	TRBD2	NA	CASRQTSGDYNEQFF	TGCGCCAGCAGGCAAACTAGCGGGGACTACAATGAGCAGTTCTTC
TRBJ1-6	TRBV5-5	NA	NA	CASRPSISSYNSPLHF	TGTGCCAGCAGGCCTTCGATTAGCTCCTATAATTCACCCCTCCACTTT
TRBJ1-1	TRBV5-1	TRBD1	NA	CASSTGQDNGVPEAFF	TGCGCCAGCAGCACCGGACAGGACAATGGGGTCCCTGAAGCTTTCTTT
TRBJ1-5	TRBV18	NA	NA	CASSPSGPAVDQPQHF	TGTGCCAGCTCACCGAGCGGCCCCGCTGTGGATCAGCCCCAGCATTTT
TRBJ2-1	TRBV2	TRBD1	NA	CASSDGRGQRQFF	TGTGCCAGCAGTGATGGCAGGGGGCAACGTCAGTTCTTC
TRBJ1-1	TRBV24-1	NA	NA	CATSDNSPLGNTEAFF	TGTGCCACCAGTGATAACAGTCCTCTGGGGAACACTGAAGCTTTCTTT
TRBJ1-2	TRBV6-1	TRBD1	once	CASSERTGGGGGHTF	TGTGCCAGCAGTGAGAGGACAGGGGGCGGAGGGGGCCACACCTTC
TRBJ1-2	TRBV5-1	TRBD1	NA	CASSAGGTGGYGYTF	TGCGCCAGCAGCGCAGGGGGGACAGGGGGCTATGGCTACACCTTC
TRBJ1-2	TRBV6-6	NA	many	CASSYSFAGNGGYTF	TGTGCCAGCAGTTACTCGTTTGCAGGGAATGGCGGCTACACCTTC
TRBJ1-1	TRBV28	NA	NA	CASSFGQMNTEAFF	TGTGCCAGCAGTTTTGGCCAGATGAACACTGAAGCTTTCTTT
TRBJ2-2	TRBV7-3	TRBD1	NA	CASRLTGVPGELFF	TGTGCCAGCAGATTAACAGGGGTCCCCGGGGAGCTGTTTTTT
TRBJ1-1	TRBV2	NA	NA	CASSVGQRNTEAFF	TGTGCCAGCAGTGTAGGACAGAGAAACACTGAAGCTTTCTTT
TRBJ1-1	TRBV5-1	NA	NA	CASSLATGPNTEAFF	TGCGCCAGCAGCTTGGCAACAGGGCCGAACACTGAAGCTTTCTTT
TRBJ2-5	TRBV27	NA	NA	CASSFRVQETQYF	TGTGCCAGCAGTTTTAGAGTACAAGAGACCCAGTACTTC
TRBJ1-6	TRBV28	NA	NA	CASSLVQGNSPLHF	TGTGCCAGCAGTTTAGTCCAGGGGAATTCACCCCTCCACTTT
TRBJ1-5	TRBV19	NA	NA	CASHKDWEGPYQPQHF	TGTGCCAGCCACAAGGACTGGGAGGGACCTTATCAGCCCCAGCATTTT
TRBJ1-2	TRBV6-6	NA	NA	CASSYTRDGYTF	TGTGCCAGCAGTTATACCAGGGATGGCTACACCTTC
TRBJ2-7	TRBV6-2/TRBV6-3	NA	NA	CASSQGLAHTYEQYF	TGTGCCAGCAGTCAGGGACTCGCACACACCTACGAGCAGTACTTC
TRBJ1-1	TRBV5-4	TRBD1	NA	CASSRDRGQFSEAFF	TGTGCCAGCAGCCGAGACAGGGGGCAATTTTCTGAAGCTTTCTTT
TRBJ2-2	TRBV5-1	NA	NA	CASSLVTSNTGELFF	TGCGCCAGCAGCTTGGTGACATCGAACACCGGGGAGCTGTTTTTT
TRBJ1-2	TRBV11-2	NA	once	CASSSFDSSNYGYTF	TGTGCCAGCAGCTCCTTTGACAGTTCCAACTATGGCTACACCTTC
TRBJ1-4	TRBV19	NA	few	CASSGRGTSNEKLFF	TGTGCCAGTAGTGGGAGGGGGACATCTAATGAAAAACTGTTTTTT
TRBJ1-1	TRBV6-1	TRBD1	NA	CASSEGGQGRTFF	TGTGCCAGCAGTGAAGGAGGACAGGGGAGGACTTTCTTT
TRBJ2-1	TRBV5-1	NA	once	CASSLVAASSYNEQFF	TGCGCCAGCAGCTTGGTAGCGGCGAGCTCCTACAATGAGCAGTTCTTC
TRBJ1-3	TRBV7-2	TRBD1	NA	CASNQQGSGNTIYF	TGTGCCAGCAACCAACAGGGGTCTGGAAACACCATATATTTT
TRBJ2-5	TRBV15	TRBD1	NA	CATSRDKTGRQTQYF	TGTGCCACCAGCAGAGATAAGACAGGGCGACAGACCCAGTACTTC
TRBJ1-3	TRBV6-1	NA	NA	CASSEAFPGGNTIYF	TGTGCCAGCAGTGAAGCGTTTCCCGGCGGGAACACCATATATTTT
TRBJ1-4	TRBV21-1	NA	NA	CASSNTGTGNEKLFF	TGTGCCAGCAGCAACACCGGGACAGGGAATGAAAAACTGTTTTTT
TRBJ1-6	TRBV27	NA	NA	CASRGALRSYNSPLHF	TGTGCCAGCAGGGGGGCCTTGAGGTCCTATAATTCACCCCTCCACTTT
TRBJ1-2	TRBV5-4	TRBD1	few	CASSPTGALNYGYTF	TGTGCCAGCAGCCCGACAGGGGCCCTTAACTATGGCTACACCTTC
TRBJ2-3	TRBV14	TRBD2	NA	CASSNGLADTDTQYF	TGTGCCAGCAGCAATGGACTAGCGGATACAGATACGCAGTATTTT
TRBJ1-6	TRBV6-5	TRBD1	few	CASRGQGARYSPLHF	TGTGCCAGCAGAGGACAGGGGGCGAGGTATTCACCCCTCCACTTT
TRBJ1-2	TRBV5-1	NA	NA	CASSLDAGYGYTF	TGCGCCAGCAGCTTGGACGCGGGGTATGGCTACACCTTC
TRBJ2-3	TRBV28	TRBD1	NA	CASSWTGGGDTQYF	TGTGCCAGCAGTTGGACAGGGGGTGGAGATACGCAGTATTTT
TRBJ1-4	TRBV4-1	TRBD1	NA	CASSQGDRGEKLFF	TGCGCCAGCAGCCAAGGGGACAGGGGGGAAAAACTGTTTTTT
TRBJ2-1	TRBV5-6	TRBD2	NA	CASIHGTQRGPGAGQFF	TGTGCCAGCATCCACGGGACCCAGCGGGGGCCGGGAGCTGGGCAGTTCTTC
TRBJ1-1	TRBV2	NA	NA	CASRLQREAFF	TGTGCCAGCAGACTTCAGAGGGAAGCTTTCTTT
TRBJ1-4	TRBV19	NA	NA	CASTAREATNEKLFF	TGTGCCAGTACGGCGAGAGAGGCAACTAATGAAAAACTGTTTTTT
TRBJ1-1	TRBV11-3	NA	many	CASSLIGGTEAFF	TGTGCCAGCAGCTTAATTGGCGGCACTGAAGCTTTCTTT
TRBJ2-2	TRBV7-9	TRBD1	NA	CASSRQGALIGELFF	TGTGCCAGCAGCAGACAGGGGGCGTTAATCGGGGAGCTGTTTTTT
TRBJ1-2	TRBV6-6	NA	NA	CASSLWGGSGYTF	TGTGCCAGCAGCCTTTGGGGGGGGTCGGGCTACACCTTC
TRBJ2-7	TRBV5-4	TRBD2	NA	CASSLDAGGPSEQYF	TGTGCCAGCAGCTTGGATGCGGGGGGGCCCTCCGAGCAGTACTTC
TRBJ1-5	TRBV28	TRBD1	many	CASSLYGTGGNQPQHF	TGTGCCAGCAGTTTATACGGGACAGGGGGCAATCAGCCCCAGCATTTT
TRBJ1-2	TRBV5-1	TRBD1	NA	CASKKGTGGNGYTF	TGCGCCAGCAAAAAGGGGACAGGGGGCAATGGCTACACCTTC
TRBJ1-4	TRBV30	NA	few	CAWSDAGSALFF	TGTGCCTGGAGCGATGCAGGCTCAGCCCTGTTTTTT
TRBJ1-1	TRBV5-1	NA	NA	CASSSALTTLNTEAFF	TGCGCCAGCAGCTCCGCACTGACAACCCTGAACACTGAAGCTTTCTTT
TRBJ2-2	TRBV6-2/TRBV6-3	NA	NA	CASSGGLTDTGELFF	TGTGCCAGCAGTGGCGGACTCACAGACACCGGGGAGCTGTTTTTT
TRBJ1-4	TRBV5-1	TRBD1	NA	CASRPGTGGANEKLFF	TGCGCCAGCCGACCCGGGACAGGGGGCGCGAATGAAAAACTGTTTTTT
TRBJ1-2	TRBV19	NA	NA	CASSIRAGDLGYTF	TGTGCCAGTAGTATAAGGGCGGGGGATCTCGGCTACACCTTC
TRBJ2-6	TRBV5-4	NA	once	CASRQGDTRANVLTF	TGTGCCAGCAGACAAGGGGATACGAGGGCCAACGTCCTGACTTTC
TRBJ2-5	TRBV4-1	NA	NA	CASSPGRSGLQETQYF	TGCGCCAGCAGCCCAGGTCGTTCCGGACTACAAGAGACCCAGTACTTC